This TCR beta chain came from a study of cytomegalovirus exposure and HLA in healthy donors. The study ran its PCR with 60 Vbeta and 13 Jbeta primers. Profiling relied on immunoSEQ multiplex PCR, and the TCRdb table lists in-frame clones only, not all of them. This table has more than 100,000 clones, 15% appearing once. On this clone itself: At one end the junction does not follow the germline gene, possibly because of a read error.

Germline-derived CDR1 and CDR2 are SQVTM and ANQGSEA. The CDR3 is 13 amino acids. The sequence came from a woman aged 18-30 years in good health and CMV-seronegative. The chain is built from TRBV29-1 and TRBJ1-5, with 7 bases identical to TRBD1. The sample taken for sequencing was PBMCs. The CDR3 nucleotides read TGCAGCGCTATACAGGGGCTCGGTCAGCACCAGCATTTT. It specifies CSAIQGLGQHQHF. The full variable domain, with the rest looked up from reference TRBV29-1 and TRBJ1-5, is SAVISQKPSRDICQRGTSLTIQCQVDSQVTMMFWYRQQPGQSLTLIATANQGSEATYESGFVIDKFPISRPNLTFSTLTVSNMSPEDSSIYLCSAIQGLGQHQHFGDGTRLSIL.